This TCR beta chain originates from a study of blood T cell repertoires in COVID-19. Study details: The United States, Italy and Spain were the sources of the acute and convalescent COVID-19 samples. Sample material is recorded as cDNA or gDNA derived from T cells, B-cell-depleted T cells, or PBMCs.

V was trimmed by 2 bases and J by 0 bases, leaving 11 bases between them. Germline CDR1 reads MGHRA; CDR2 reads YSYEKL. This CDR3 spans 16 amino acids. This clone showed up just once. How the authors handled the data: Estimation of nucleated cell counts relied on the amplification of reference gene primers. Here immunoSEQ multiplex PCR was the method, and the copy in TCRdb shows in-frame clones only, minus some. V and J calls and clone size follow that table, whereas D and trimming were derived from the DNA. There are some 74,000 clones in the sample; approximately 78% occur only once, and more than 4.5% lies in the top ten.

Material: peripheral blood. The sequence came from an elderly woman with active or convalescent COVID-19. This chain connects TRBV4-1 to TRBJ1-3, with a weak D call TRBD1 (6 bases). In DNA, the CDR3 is TGCGCCAGCAGCCAACCGGCAGGGGACTCTGGAAACACCATATATTTT. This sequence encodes CASSQPAGDSGNTIYF.